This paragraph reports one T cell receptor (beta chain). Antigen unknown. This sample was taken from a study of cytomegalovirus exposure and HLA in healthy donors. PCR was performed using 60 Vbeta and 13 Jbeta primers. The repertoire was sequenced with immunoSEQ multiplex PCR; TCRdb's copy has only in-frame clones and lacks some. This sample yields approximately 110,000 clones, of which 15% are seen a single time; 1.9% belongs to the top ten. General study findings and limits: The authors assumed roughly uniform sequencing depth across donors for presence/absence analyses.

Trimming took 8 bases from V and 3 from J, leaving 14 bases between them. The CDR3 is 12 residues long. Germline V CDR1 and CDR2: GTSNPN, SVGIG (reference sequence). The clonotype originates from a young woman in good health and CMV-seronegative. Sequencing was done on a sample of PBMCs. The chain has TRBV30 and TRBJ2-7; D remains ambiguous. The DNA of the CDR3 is TGTGCCCGGACCCGGAGTCTCTACGAGCAGTACTTC. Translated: CARTRSLYEQYF.